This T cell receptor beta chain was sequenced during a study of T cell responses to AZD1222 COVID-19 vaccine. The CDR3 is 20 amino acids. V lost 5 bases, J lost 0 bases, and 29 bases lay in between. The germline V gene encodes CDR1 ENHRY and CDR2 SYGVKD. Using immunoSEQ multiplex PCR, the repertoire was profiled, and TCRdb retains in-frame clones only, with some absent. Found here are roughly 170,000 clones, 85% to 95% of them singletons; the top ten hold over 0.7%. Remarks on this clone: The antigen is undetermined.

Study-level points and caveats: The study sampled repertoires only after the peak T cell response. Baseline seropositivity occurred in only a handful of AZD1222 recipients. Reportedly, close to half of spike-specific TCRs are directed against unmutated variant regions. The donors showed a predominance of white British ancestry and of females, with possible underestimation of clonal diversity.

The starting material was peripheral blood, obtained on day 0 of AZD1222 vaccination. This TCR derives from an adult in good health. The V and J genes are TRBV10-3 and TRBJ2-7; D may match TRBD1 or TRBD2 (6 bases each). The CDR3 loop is CAISLTIGGVERAHSYEQYF. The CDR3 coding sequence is TGTGCCATCAGTCTCACTATCGGGGGCGTTGAGCGGGCCCACTCCTACGAGCAGTACTTC.